The T cell receptor beta chain described here comes from a study of T-cell memory formation after mild COVID-19. This clonotype was recorded a few times. The authors produced TCR alpha and TCR beta cDNA libraries with sample barcodes and UMIs by 5'RACE using constant-segment primers. One entry per CDR3 protein, called by TCRdb with MiXCR from the 5' RACE reads. The sample includes around 340,000 distinct CDR3 sequences, 14% of them seen just once. CDR1 and CDR2 (germline): SNHLY, FYNNEI. With 6 bases removed from V and 5 bases from J, the gap between germline ends came to 13 bases. This CDR3 region has 13 residues.

This receptor was obtained from a man between 18 and 35 years old who had mild COVID-19 (a few samples of this study predate the infection). Cell type and time point are not known. The rearrangement uses TRBV2 and TRBJ1-2; the D gene is possibly TRBD1 (5 bases). The sample was PBMCs or a T cell subset sorted from them (not recorded which). DNA of the CDR3: TGTGCCAGCAGCCCGGGGGTCTTTTATGGCTACACCTTC. This codes for CASSPGVFYGYTF.